This T cell receptor (beta chain) was recorded in a study of blood T cell repertoires in COVID-19. The overall study: Samples of COVID-19 (acute and convalescent) were obtained from the United States, Italy and Spain.

The table came from immunoSEQ multiplex PCR; TCRdb's copy has only in-frame clones and leaves some out. The sample shows a few hundred thousand clones, 70% to 90% of them seen only once. The CDR3 loop spans 18 amino acids. Germline loops: CDR1 SEHNR, CDR2 FQNEAQ (reference sequence). Unmatched junction bases numbered 16, after V lost 1 base and J lost 5 bases. The chain has TRBV7-9 and TRBJ2-5; 7 positions agree with TRBD1. The clonotype originates from a woman aged 45-60 years who had been exposed to COVID-19. Sequencing used PBMCs or T cells enriched from blood (not recorded which). The CDR3 spells CASSLGPPPTGYVETQYF. CDR3 in DNA: TGTGCCAGCAGCTTAGGACCCCCGCCGACAGGGTACGTCGAGACCCAGTACTTC.